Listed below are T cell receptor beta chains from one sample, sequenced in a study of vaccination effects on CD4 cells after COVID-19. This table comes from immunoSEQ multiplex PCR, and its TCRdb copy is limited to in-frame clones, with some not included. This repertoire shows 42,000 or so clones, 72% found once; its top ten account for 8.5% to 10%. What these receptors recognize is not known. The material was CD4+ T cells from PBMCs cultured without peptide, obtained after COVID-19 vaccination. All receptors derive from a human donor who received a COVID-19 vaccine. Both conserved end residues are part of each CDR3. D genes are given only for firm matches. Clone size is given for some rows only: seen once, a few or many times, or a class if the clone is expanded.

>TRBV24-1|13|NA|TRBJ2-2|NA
TGTGCCACCAGTGAGGGGAACACCGGGGAGCTGTTTTTT
CATSEGNTGELFF
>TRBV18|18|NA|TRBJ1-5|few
TGTGCCAGCTCACCACCGAACCCTAGCTCCGGCGCCAATCAGCCCCAGCATTTT
CASSPPNPSSGANQPQHF
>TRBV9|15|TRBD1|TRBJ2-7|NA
TGTGCCAGCAGCGTAGCTTCGACAGGGGTGTACGAGCAGTACTTC
CASSVASTGVYEQYF
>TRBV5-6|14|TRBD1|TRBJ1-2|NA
TGTGCCAGCAGCTTGGCAGGGGGATCTAAATTAAACACCTTC
CASSLAGGSKLNTF
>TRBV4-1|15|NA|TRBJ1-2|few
TGCGCCAGCAGCGCCCGGACGGAAGGGGTTGGTGGCTACACCTTC
CASSARTEGVGGYTF
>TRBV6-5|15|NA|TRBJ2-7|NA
TGTGCCAGCAGGGGGGGAAGGGCCACCGGATACGAGCAGTACTTC
CASRGGRATGYEQYF
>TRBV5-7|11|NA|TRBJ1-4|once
TGTGCCAGCAGCTTGTTTGGGAACGACTCCTTT
CASSLFGNDSF
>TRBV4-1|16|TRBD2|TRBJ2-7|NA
TGCGCCAGCAGCCAAACAACCGGGACTAGACTTTACGAGCAGTACTTC
CASSQTTGTRLYEQYF
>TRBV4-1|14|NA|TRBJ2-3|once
TGCGCCAGCAGCCTTAGAGGGACCACAGATACGCAGTATTTT
CASSLRGTTDTQYF
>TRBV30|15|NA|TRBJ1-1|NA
TGTGCCTGGAGTGACGTATGGGGTAGGAACACTGAAGCTTTCTTT
CAWSDVWGRNTEAFF
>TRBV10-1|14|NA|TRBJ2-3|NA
TGCGCCAGCGGGGGGGGGCCCAACACAGATACGCAGTATTTT
CASGGGPNTDTQYF
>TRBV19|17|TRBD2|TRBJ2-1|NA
TGTGCCAGTAGTAGGAACCTAGCGGCTAGCTCCTACAATGAGCAGTTCTTC
CASSRNLAASSYNEQFF
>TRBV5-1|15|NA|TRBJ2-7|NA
TGCGCCAGCAGCTTGGCGGTTACAGGGTATGCCGAGCAGTACTTC
CASSLAVTGYAEQYF
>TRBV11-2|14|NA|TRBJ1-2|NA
TGTGCCAGCAGCTTCGGACAGCTTAACTATGGCTACACCTTC
CASSFGQLNYGYTF
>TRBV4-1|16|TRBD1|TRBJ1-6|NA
TGCGCCAGCAGCCAAGGGGGGCAACAGGGGGTTTCACCCCCCCACTTT
CASSQGGQQGVSPPHF
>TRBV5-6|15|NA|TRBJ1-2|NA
TGTGCCAGCAGCTCCATAGGGGAGTGGGAGGATGGCTACACCTTC
CASSSIGEWEDGYTF
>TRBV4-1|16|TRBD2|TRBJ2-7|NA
TGCGCCAGCAGCCAGGATACTAGCGGGAGGGCCTACGAGCAGTACTTC
CASSQDTSGRAYEQYF
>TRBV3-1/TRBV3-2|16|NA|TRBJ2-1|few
TGTGCCAGCAGCCGATCGGACTCCGCTTTGGCCAATGAGCAGTTCTTC
CASSRSDSALANEQFF
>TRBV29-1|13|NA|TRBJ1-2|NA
TGCAGCGTTGAAGATTCCCGGACCCTGGGTCTCACCTTC
CSVEDSRTLGLTF
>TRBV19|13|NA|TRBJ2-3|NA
TGTGCCAGTAGTCCCGACCTACAGGGTACTCGGTATTTT
CASSPDLQGTRYF
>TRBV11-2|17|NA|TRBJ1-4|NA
TGTGCCAGCAGCTTTTTCCGGAGTTGGGGGGATAATGAAAAACTGTTTTTT
CASSFFRSWGDNEKLFF
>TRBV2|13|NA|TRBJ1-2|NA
TGTGCCAGCAGACCAGGGGTCGACTATGGCTACACCTTC
CASRPGVDYGYTF
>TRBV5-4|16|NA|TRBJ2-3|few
TGTGCCAGCAGCTTGGACAGCCGATCTAGCACAGATACGCAGTATTTT
CASSLDSRSSTDTQYF
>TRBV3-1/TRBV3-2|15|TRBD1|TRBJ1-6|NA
TGTGCCAGCAGCCAAGTAGGCCAGGGGGGTTCACCCCTCCACTTT
CASSQVGQGGSPLHF
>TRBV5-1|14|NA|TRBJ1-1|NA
TGCGCCAGCAGCTTATCCGGGGTTGGGACTGAAGCTTTCTTT
CASSLSGVGTEAFF
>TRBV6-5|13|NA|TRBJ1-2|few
TGTGCCAGCAAGACAGGATCTAACTATGGCTACACCTTC
CASKTGSNYGYTF
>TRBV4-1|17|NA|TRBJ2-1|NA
TGCGCCAGCAGCCGCCTGGCGGGACTTTCAACCTACAATGAGCAGTTCTTC
CASSRLAGLSTYNEQFF
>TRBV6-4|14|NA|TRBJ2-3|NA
TGTGCCAGCAGTGACGGGGGGCCCACAGATACGCAGTATTTT
CASSDGGPTDTQYF
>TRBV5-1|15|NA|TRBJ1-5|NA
TGCGCCAGCAGCTTGGCGGGGAGCGGCAATCAGCCCCAGCATTTT
CASSLAGSGNQPQHF